This T cell receptor beta chain was captured in a study of T cells in Graves' hyperthyroidism and ophthalmopathy. RNA transcripts gave rise to amplified TCR beta CDR3 regions. Initially, a first-round RT-PCR of the TCR CDR3 employed the HTBI primer set. From the multiplex PCR reads, TCRdb called clonotypes with MiXCR, one entry per CDR3 protein. The sample yields 750,000 to 900,000 distinct CDR3 sequences, over 35% seen once. The length of the CDR3 is 14 residues. The ends lost 5 bases at V and 6 bases at J; junction bases unmatched: 12. Per the germline V gene, CDR1 is DFQATT and CDR2 is SNEGSKA (reference sequence). Patients were excluded for uncontrolled infection, other autoimmune disease, pregnancy or lactation.

The sequenced sample was blood. The gene calls are TRBV20-1 and TRBJ2-7; 8 bases agree with TRBD2. The origin of this receptor is a man between 18 and 29 years old with Graves' hyperthyroidism. The CDR3 reads CSAQRGGDGGEQYF. CDR3 DNA sequence: TGCAGTGCTCAACGGGGGGGCGACGGGGGCGAGCAGTACTTC.